This is a list of T cell receptor beta chains from one sample in a study of regulatory T cells in long-lasting Graves disease. TCRdb used MiXCR to reprocess the multiplex PCR reads, holding one entry per CDR3 protein. The sample lists some 600,000 distinct CDR3 sequences; around 15% were seen once. This sample was also put to use in a study of T cells in Graves' hyperthyroidism and ophthalmopathy.

Sequenced material: peripheral blood mononuclear cells (PBMCs), taken at new diagnosis, from a patient treated with antithyroid drugs. These receptors came from a man between 18 and 35 years old with Graves disease. Both conserved end residues are part of each CDR3. The D gene is left open where the match is weak. Clone size, where shown, is once, few, many, or a class for clones that have expanded.

CDR3: CASSLVDWGSRNTEAFF; DNA: TGTGCCAGCAGCTTAGTGGATTGGGGATCCAGGAACACTGAAGCTTTCTTT; V: TRBV11-2; J: TRBJ1-1; size: few; D: NA
CDR3: CSAHIRRQGGYGTNYGYTF; DNA: TGCAGTGCCCACATTCGGAGGCAGGGGGGCTATGGCACAAACTATGGCTACACCTTC; V: TRBV20-1; J: TRBJ1-2; size: few; D: TRBD1
CDR3: CASGFAGEWVEFF; DNA: TGTGCTAGTGGTTTCGCGGGAGAGTGGGTGGAGTTCTTC; V: TRBV12-5; J: TRBJ2-1; size: many; D: TRBD2
CDR3: CASSSPADPNEKLFF; DNA: TGTGCCAGCAGCTCGCCCGCGGACCCTAATGAAAAACTGTTTTTT; V: TRBV7-2; J: TRBJ1-4; size: many; D: NA
CDR3: CANSHVYKGGGEQYF; DNA: TGCGCCAACAGCCATGTTTACAAGGGTGGCGGCGAGCAGTACTTC; V: TRBV4-1; J: TRBJ2-7; size: few; D: NA
CDR3: CASSLGQGAQRSGEKLFF; DNA: TGTGCCAGCAGCCTAGGACAGGGGGCGCAACGGTCCGGTGAAAAACTGTTTTTT; V: TRBV7-9; J: TRBJ1-4; size: many; D: TRBD1
CDR3: CASSPGTGEFSTEAFF; DNA: TGTGCCAGCAGCCCCGGGACAGGGGAGTTTAGCACTGAAGCTTTCTTT; V: TRBV6-1; J: TRBJ1-1; size: NA; D: TRBD1
CDR3: CASSLEGRSTGELFF; DNA: TGTGCCAGCAGCTTAGAGGGGCGCAGCACCGGGGAGCTGTTTTTT; V: TRBV7-3; J: TRBJ2-2; size: many; D: NA
CDR3: CASSGARQDNYEQYF; DNA: TGTGCCAGCTCAGGGGCCCGACAGGACAACTACGAGCAGTACTTC; V: TRBV18; J: TRBJ2-7; size: NA; D: NA
CDR3: CASSANIRGGQETQYF; DNA: TGTGCCAGCAGTGCGAACATCAGGGGTGGGCAAGAGACCCAGTACTTC; V: TRBV6-2/TRBV6-3; J: TRBJ2-5; size: few; D: NA
CDR3: CSVRTSGSQADTQYF; DNA: TGCAGCGTTCGGACTAGCGGGAGTCAAGCAGATACGCAGTATTTT; V: TRBV29-1; J: TRBJ2-3; size: few; D: TRBD2
CDR3: CASSAGTGYYEQYF; DNA: TGTGCCAGCAGTGCAGGGACAGGGTACTACGAGCAGTACTTC; V: TRBV2; J: TRBJ2-7; size: many; D: TRBD1
CDR3: CASSLTRLIQETQYF; DNA: TGTGCCAGCAGCCTAACCAGGCTTATCCAAGAGACCCAGTACTTC; V: TRBV2; J: TRBJ2-5; size: many; D: NA
CDR3: CASSSLLGQGSYEQYF; DNA: TGTGCCAGCAGCTCCCTGCTGGGACAGGGGTCTTACGAGCAGTACTTC; V: TRBV11-2; J: TRBJ2-7; size: many; D: TRBD1
CDR3: CASSLRAHEQYF; DNA: TGTGCCAGCAGTTTACGTGCCCACGAGCAGTACTTC; V: TRBV28; J: TRBJ2-7; size: NA; D: NA
CDR3: CASSWGAQETQYF; DNA: TGTGCCAGCAGCTGGGGGGCCCAAGAGACCCAGTACTTC; V: TRBV5-6; J: TRBJ2-5; size: NA; D: NA
CDR3: CASRGLAGVGNEQFF; DNA: TGTGCCAGCAGGGGACTAGCGGGAGTAGGCAATGAGCAGTTCTTC; V: TRBV12-3/TRBV12-4; J: TRBJ2-1; size: many; D: TRBD2